This T cell receptor (beta chain) originates from a study of cytomegalovirus exposure and HLA in healthy donors. Produced via immunoSEQ multiplex PCR; TCRdb's table is partial and in-frame only. The repertoire consists of tens of thousands of clones, with under 98% occurring once and the leading ten covering 8% to 10%. The J segment lost 7 bases and the V segment lost 4 bases, leaving 6 bases of the junction unmatched. The CDR3 consists of 14 residues. Germline V lookup: CDR1 MNHEY, CDR2 SVGAGI. The chain is built from TRBV6-5 and TRBJ2-1, with 8 bases lining up with TRBD1. The sequence was collected from a man between 25 and 39 years old in good health and CMV-seropositive. The sequencing sample was made of PBMCs. CDR3 protein: CASSFYRGWNEQFF. CDR3 DNA: TGTGCCAGCAGTTTTTACAGGGGGTGGAATGAGCAGTTCTTC.